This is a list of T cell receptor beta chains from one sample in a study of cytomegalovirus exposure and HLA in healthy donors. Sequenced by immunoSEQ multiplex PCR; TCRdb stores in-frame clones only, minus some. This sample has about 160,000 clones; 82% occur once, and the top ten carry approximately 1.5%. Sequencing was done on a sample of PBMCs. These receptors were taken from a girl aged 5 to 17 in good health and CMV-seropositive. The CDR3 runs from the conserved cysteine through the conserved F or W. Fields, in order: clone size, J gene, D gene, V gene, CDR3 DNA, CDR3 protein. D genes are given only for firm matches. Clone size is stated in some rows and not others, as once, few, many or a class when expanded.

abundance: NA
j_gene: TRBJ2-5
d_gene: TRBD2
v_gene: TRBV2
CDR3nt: TGTGCCAGCAGTGAAGCTCTAGCGGGGGACCAAGAGACCCAGTACTTC
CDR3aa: CASSEALAGDQETQYF

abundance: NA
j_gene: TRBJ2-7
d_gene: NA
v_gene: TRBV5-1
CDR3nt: TGCGCCAGCAGCCTCGGTAGGGGTAATCACGAGCAGTACTTC
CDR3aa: CASSLGRGNHEQYF

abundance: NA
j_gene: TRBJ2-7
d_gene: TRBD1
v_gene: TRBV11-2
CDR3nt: TGTGCCAGCAGCTTAGATCTAGGGACAGCCGACGAGCAGTACTTC
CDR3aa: CASSLDLGTADEQYF

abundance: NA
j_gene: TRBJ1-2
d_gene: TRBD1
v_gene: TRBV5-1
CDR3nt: TGCGCCAGCAGCCCAGGGACAGGGGGCGCGAACTATGGCTACACCTTC
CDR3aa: CASSPGTGGANYGYTF

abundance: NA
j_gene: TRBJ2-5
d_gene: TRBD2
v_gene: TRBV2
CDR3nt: TGTGCCAGCAGGAAGACTAGCGACAGGGAGACCCAGTACTTC
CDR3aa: CASRKTSDRETQYF

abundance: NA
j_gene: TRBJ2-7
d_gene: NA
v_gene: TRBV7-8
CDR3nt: TGTGCCAGCAGCACCGACAGGCAGAGCTCCTACGAGCAGTACTTC
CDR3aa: CASSTDRQSSYEQYF

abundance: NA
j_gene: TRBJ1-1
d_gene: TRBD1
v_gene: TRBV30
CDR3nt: TGTGCCTGGAGTCCCTGGACAGGGGCGATGAACACTGAAGCTTTCTTT
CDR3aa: CAWSPWTGAMNTEAFF

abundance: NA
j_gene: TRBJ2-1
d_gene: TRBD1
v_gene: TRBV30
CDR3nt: TGTGCCTGGAGTTCCGGGACAGGGCGATGGGAGCAGTTCTTC
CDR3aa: CAWSSGTGRWEQFF

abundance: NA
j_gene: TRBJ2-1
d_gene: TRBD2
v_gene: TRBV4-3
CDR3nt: TGCGCCGCTTGGTGGTGGCCGACTAGCCCTTCCAATGAGCAGTTCTTC
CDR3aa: CAAWWWPTSPSNEQFF

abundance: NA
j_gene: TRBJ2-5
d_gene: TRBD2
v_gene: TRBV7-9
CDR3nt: TGTGCCAGCAGGCCGCGCGGGGGAGTGGAGACCCAGTACTTC
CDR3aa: CASRPRGGVETQYF

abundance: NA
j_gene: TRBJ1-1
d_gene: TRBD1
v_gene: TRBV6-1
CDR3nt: TGTGCCAGCAGTGGGGCCCGGGACAGGGAAACTGAAGCTTTCTTT
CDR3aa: CASSGARDRETEAFF

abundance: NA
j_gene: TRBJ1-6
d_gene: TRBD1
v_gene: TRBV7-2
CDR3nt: TGTGCCAGCAGCCCGAGACAGGGGGCAGGATCACCCCTCCACTTT
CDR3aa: CASSPRQGAGSPLHF

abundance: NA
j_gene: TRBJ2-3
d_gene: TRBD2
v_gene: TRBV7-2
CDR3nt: TGTGCCAGCAGCTTAGAATCTGCGGGGGGGCCGGGAGATACGCAGTATTTT
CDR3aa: CASSLESAGGPGDTQYF

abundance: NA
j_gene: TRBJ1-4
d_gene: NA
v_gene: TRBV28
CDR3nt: TGTGCCAGCAGTCACCCAGGTGAAAAACTGTTTTTT
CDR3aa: CASSHPGEKLFF

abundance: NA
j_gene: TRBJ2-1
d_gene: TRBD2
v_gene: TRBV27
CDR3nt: TGTGCCAGCAGTTTTATTTACCCGGGGGGCTACAATGAGCAGTTCTTC
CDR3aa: CASSFIYPGGYNEQFF

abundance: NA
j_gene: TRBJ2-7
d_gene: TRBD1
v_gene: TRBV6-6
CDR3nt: TGTGCCAGCAGTTACTCTTTGGGACAGAGTGTCTACGAGCAGTACTTC
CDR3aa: CASSYSLGQSVYEQYF

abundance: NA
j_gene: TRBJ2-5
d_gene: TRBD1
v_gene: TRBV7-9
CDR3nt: TGTGCCAGCAGCCTCCGAAAAAACGGGACAGGGTTCGGGGAGACCCAGTACTTC
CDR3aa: CASSLRKNGTGFGETQYF

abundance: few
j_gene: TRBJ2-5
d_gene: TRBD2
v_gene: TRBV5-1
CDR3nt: TGCGCCAGCATCAATGTTGGGACTAGCGGGAGAAGGACCCCACAAGAGACCCAGTACTTC
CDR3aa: CASINVGTSGRRTPQETQYF

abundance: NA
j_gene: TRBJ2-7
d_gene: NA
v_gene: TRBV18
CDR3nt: TGTGCCAGCATAACAGGAAATCAACCCTACGAGCAGTACTTC
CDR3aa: CASITGNQPYEQYF

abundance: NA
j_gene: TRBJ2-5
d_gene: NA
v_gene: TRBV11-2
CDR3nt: TGTGCCAGCAGCTTGTTTATGCGACAGTGGCAAGAGACCCAGTACTTC
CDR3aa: CASSLFMRQWQETQYF

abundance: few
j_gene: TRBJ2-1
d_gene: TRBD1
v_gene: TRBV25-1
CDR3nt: TGTGCCAGCAGTGGGGGTAGATGGGGACAGCCTTTATCCAATGAGCAGTTCTTC
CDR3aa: CASSGGRWGQPLSNEQFF

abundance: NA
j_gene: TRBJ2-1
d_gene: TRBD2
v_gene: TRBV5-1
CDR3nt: TGCGCCAGCAGCCCCGGGACTAGCATCTATGAGCAGTTCTTC
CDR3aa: CASSPGTSIYEQFF

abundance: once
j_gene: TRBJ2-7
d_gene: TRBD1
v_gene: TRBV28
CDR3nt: TGTGCCAGCAGTTTGACCGGGACAGACTCCTACGAGCAGTACTTC
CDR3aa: CASSLTGTDSYEQYF

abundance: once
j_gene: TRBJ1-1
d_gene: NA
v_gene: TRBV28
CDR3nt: TGTGCCAGCAGTTTAGGAAGACAGAACACTGAAGCTTTCTTT
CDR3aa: CASSLGRQNTEAFF